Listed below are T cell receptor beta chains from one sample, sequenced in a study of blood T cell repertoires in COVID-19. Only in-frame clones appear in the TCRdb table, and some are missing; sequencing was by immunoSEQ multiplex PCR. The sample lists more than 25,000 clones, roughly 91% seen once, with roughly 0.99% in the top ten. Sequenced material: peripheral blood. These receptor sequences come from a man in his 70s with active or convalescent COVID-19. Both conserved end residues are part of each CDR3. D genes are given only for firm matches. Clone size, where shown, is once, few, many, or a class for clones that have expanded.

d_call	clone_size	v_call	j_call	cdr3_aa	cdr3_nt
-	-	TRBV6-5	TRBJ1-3	CASTEGGANGNTIYF	TGTGCCAGCACCGAAGGGGGGGCGAATGGAAACACCATATATTTT
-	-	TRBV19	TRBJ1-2	CASSIGENYGYTF	TGTGCCAGTAGTATCGGGGAAAACTATGGCTACACCTTC
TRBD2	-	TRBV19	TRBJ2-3	CASSIGGLSTDTQYF	TGTGCCAGTAGTATCGGGGGGTTGAGCACAGATACGCAGTATTTT
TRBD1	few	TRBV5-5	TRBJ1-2	CASSLRVLGQGSYGYTF	TGTGCCAGCAGCTTGCGGGTTCTGGGACAGGGGTCCTATGGCTACACCTTC
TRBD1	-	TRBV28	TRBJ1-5	CASRGLTGPEPQHF	TGTGCCAGCAGGGGTTTGACAGGGCCCGAGCCCCAGCATTTT
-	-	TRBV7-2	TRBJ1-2	CASSLGPTSSGYTF	TGTGCCAGCAGCCTAGGGCCAACGTCGTCAGGCTACACCTTC
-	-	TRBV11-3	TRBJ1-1	CASSLDGGANTEAFF	TGTGCCAGCAGCTTAGATGGGGGGGCGAACACTGAAGCTTTCTTT
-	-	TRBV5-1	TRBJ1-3	CASSLDSDTIYF	TGCGCCAGCAGCTTGGATAGTGACACCATATATTTT
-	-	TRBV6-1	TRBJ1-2	CASSEGSQRSYTF	TGTGCCAGCAGTGAAGGAAGCCAGCGGAGCTACACCTTC
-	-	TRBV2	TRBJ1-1	CASTTEGGLNTEAFF	TGTGCCAGCACCACCGAGGGAGGTTTGAACACTGAAGCTTTCTTT
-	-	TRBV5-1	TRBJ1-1	CASSLGVVWTEAFF	TGCGCCAGCAGCTTAGGGGTCGTTTGGACTGAAGCTTTCTTT
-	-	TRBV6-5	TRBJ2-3	CASSYSRRSHTDTQYF	TGTGCCAGCAGTTACTCCCGCAGGTCCCACACAGATACGCAGTATTTT
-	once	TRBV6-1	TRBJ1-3	CASSEYGASGNTIYF	TGTGCCAGCAGTGAATATGGGGCCTCTGGAAACACCATATATTTT
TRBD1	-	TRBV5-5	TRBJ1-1	CASSLTGARVTEAFF	TGTGCCAGCAGCTTGACAGGGGCGCGGGTGACTGAAGCTTTCTTT
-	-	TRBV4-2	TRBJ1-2	CASSQDSAGNYGYTF	TGTGCCAGCAGCCAAGATTCGGCGGGTAACTATGGCTACACCTTC
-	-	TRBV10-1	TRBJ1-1	CASSAPNGGRAFF	TGCGCCAGCAGCGCCCCAAATGGAGGAAGAGCTTTCTTT
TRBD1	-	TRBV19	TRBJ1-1	CASSIAGTGGTEAFF	TGTGCCAGTAGTATAGCCGGGACAGGAGGCACTGAAGCTTTCTTT
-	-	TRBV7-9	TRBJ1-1	CASSLGQMNTEAFF	TGTGCCAGCAGCTTAGGACAGATGAACACTGAAGCTTTCTTT
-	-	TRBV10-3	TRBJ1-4	CAISESGATNEKLFF	TGTGCCATCAGTGAGTCGGGAGCAACTAATGAAAAACTGTTTTTT
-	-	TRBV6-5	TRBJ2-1	CATEILGGNEQFF	TGTGCCACCGAGATTCTAGGCGGCAATGAGCAGTTCTTC
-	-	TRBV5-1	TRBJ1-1	CASSLGTANTEAFF	TGCGCCAGCAGCTTGGGGACAGCCAACACTGAAGCTTTCTTT
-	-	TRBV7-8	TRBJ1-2	CASSPLTRGYTF	TGTGCCAGCAGCCCTCTGACTAGAGGCTACACCTTC
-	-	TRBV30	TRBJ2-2	CAWVLGHNTGELFF	TGTGCCTGGGTATTGGGACACAACACCGGGGAGCTGTTTTTT
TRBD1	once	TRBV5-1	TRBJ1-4	CASSLGQGSEKLFF	TGCGCCAGCAGCTTGGGACAGGGGTCGGAAAAACTGTTTTTT
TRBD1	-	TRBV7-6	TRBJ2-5	CASSFGTGGLETQYF	TGTGCCAGCAGCTTCGGGACAGGGGGCCTGGAGACCCAGTACTTC
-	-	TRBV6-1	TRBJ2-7	CASSEGGPYEQYF	TGTGCCAGCAGTGAGGGCGGGCCCTACGAGCAGTACTTC
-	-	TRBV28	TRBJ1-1	CASSSVQVNTEAFF	TGTGCCAGCAGTTCCGTACAGGTGAACACTGAAGCTTTCTTT
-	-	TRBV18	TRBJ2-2	CASSPQGTNTGELFF	TGTGCCAGCTCACCGCAGGGGACGAACACCGGGGAGCTGTTTTTT
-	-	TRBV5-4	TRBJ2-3	CASSLKSGVGDTQYF	TGTGCCAGCAGCTTGAAGTCAGGGGTTGGAGATACGCAGTATTTT
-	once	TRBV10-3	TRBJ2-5	CAIREGANRGQETQYF	TGTGCCATCAGGGAGGGTGCTAACAGGGGCCAAGAGACCCAGTACTTC
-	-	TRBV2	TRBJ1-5	CASSEGRGGQPQHF	TGTGCCAGCAGCGAAGGGAGGGGTGGTCAGCCCCAGCATTTT
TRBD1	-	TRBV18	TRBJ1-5	CASSKRDRNSNQPQHF	TGTGCCAGCTCAAAAAGGGACAGGAATAGCAATCAGCCCCAGCATTTT
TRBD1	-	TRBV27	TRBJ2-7	CATRPGTDPYEQYF	TGTGCCACCCGGCCGGGGACAGATCCCTACGAGCAGTACTTC
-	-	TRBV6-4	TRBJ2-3	CASSDSQGMGTDTQYF	TGTGCCAGCAGTGACTCGCAGGGGATGGGGACAGATACGCAGTATTTT
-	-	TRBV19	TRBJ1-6	CASSTDSRGWSPLHF	TGTGCCAGTAGTACGGACAGCAGGGGTTGGTCACCCCTCCACTTT
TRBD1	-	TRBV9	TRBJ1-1	CASSVTGGTEAFF	TGTGCCAGCAGCGTGACAGGGGGCACTGAAGCTTTCTTT
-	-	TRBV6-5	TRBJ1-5	CASSYYGQPQHF	TGTGCCAGCAGTTACTACGGTCAGCCCCAGCATTTT
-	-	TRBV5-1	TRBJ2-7	CASSWGDSNPYEQYF	TGCGCCAGCAGCTGGGGGGACAGCAACCCCTACGAGCAGTACTTC
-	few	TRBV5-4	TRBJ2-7	CASSLSGKYTHEQYF	TGTGCCAGCAGCTTGTCGGGAAAGTATACCCACGAGCAGTACTTC
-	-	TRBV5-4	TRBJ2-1	CASSSTRDNEQFF	TGTGCCAGCAGCTCAACCAGGGATAATGAGCAGTTCTTC
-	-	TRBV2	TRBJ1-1	CASSGQMNTEAFF	TGTGCCAGCAGCGGACAGATGAACACTGAAGCTTTCTTT
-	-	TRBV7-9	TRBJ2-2	CASSFGSGTTPTGELFF	TGTGCCAGCAGCTTCGGATCCGGGACAACCCCCACCGGGGAGCTGTTTTTT
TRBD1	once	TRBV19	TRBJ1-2	CASSRQGAYGYTF	TGTGCCAGTAGTAGACAGGGGGCCTATGGCTACACCTTC
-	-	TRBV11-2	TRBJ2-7	CASSPPRDSYEQYF	TGTGCCAGCAGCCCACCCCGGGACTCCTACGAGCAGTACTTC
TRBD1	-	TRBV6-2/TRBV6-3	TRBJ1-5	CASSPDRGSSQPQHF	TGTGCCAGCAGCCCCGACAGGGGGAGTAGTCAGCCCCAGCATTTT
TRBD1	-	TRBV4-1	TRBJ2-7	CASSQDSGGAEQYF	TGCGCCAGCAGCCAAGACTCAGGGGGCGCGGAGCAGTACTTC
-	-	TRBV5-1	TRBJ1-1	CASSAPGIGTEAFF	TGCGCCAGCAGCGCCCCGGGGATCGGCACTGAAGCTTTCTTT
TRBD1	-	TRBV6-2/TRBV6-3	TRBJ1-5	CASSPGQGNQPQHF	TGTGCCAGCAGCCCAGGACAGGGCAATCAGCCCCAGCATTTT
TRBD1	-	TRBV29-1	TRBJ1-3	CSGTGGNTIYF	TGCAGCGGGACAGGGGGAAACACCATATATTTT
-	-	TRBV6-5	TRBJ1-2	CASSLQGSGGYTF	TGTGCCAGCAGTCTACAGGGTTCGGGAGGCTACACCTTC
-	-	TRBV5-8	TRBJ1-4	CASSSGGLRANEKLFF	TGTGCCAGCAGCTCGGGAGGCCTGCGGGCTAATGAAAAACTGTTTTTT
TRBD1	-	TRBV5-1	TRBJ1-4	CASSPTGTGVEKLFF	TGCGCCAGCAGCCCGACCGGGACAGGGGTTGAAAAACTGTTTTTT
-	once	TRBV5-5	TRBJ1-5	CASSLELQGRQPQHF	TGTGCCAGCAGCTTGGAACTCCAGGGTCGCCAGCCCCAGCATTTT
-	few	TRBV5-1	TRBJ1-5	CASSLGGIDQPQHF	TGCGCCAGCAGTCTAGGGGGAATCGACCAGCCCCAGCATTTT
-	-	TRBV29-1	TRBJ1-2	CSVSGPGYTF	TGCAGCGTGAGCGGGCCTGGCTACACCTTC